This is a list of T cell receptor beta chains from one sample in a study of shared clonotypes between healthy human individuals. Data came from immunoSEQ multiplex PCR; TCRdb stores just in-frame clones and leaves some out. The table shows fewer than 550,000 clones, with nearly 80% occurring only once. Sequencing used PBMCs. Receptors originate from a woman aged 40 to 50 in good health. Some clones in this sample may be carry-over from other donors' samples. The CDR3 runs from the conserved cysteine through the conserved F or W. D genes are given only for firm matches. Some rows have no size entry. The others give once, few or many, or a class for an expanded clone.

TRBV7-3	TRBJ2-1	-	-	TGTGCCAGCAGCTTAAATTTGAGACTAGGTGAGCAGTTCTTC	CASSLNLRLGEQFF
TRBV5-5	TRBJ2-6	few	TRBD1	TGTGCCAGCAGCTACGGGACAGCCGGGGCCAACGTCCTGACTTTC	CASSYGTAGANVLTF
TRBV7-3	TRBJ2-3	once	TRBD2	TGTGCCAGCAGCTTAGTACGTCTTCTAGCGGGAGGACCGAATGGAGATACGCAGTATTTT	CASSLVRLLAGGPNGDTQYF
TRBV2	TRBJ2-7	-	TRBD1	TGTGCCAGCAGTAGGACAGGAGGACCCTACGAGCAGTACTTC	CASSRTGGPYEQYF
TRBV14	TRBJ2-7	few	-	TGTGCCAGCAGCCCCAACAGAAACTCCTACGAGCAGTACTTC	CASSPNRNSYEQYF
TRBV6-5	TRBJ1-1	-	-	TGTGCCAGCAGTCAACGCAGGGACCGTGCCACTGAAGCTTTCTTT	CASSQRRDRATEAFF
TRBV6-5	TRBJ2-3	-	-	TGTGCCAGCAGTTACCGGGACAACACAGATACGCAGTATTTT	CASSYRDNTDTQYF
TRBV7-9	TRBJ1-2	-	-	TGTGCCAGCAGCTGGACGGGTGGCGATGGCTACACCTTC	CASSWTGGDGYTF
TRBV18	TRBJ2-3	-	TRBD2	TGTGCCAGCTCACCACCCCCCGGGGGGATAGATACGCAGTATTTT	CASSPPPGGIDTQYF
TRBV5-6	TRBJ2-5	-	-	TGTGCCAGCAGCAGGACGGAAGAGACCCAGTACTTC	CASSRTEETQYF
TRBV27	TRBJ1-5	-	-	TGTGCCAGCAGTTTAGCAGGGCGGTGGAATCAGCCCCAGCATTTT	CASSLAGRWNQPQHF
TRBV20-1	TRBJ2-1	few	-	TGCAGTGAGGGGATGGGACTCGAGCAGTTCTTC	CSEGMGLEQFF
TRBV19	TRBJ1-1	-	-	TGTGCCAGTAGTTATGGTGGTCGGTCCACTGAAGCTTTCTTT	CASSYGGRSTEAFF
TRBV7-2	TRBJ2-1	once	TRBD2	TGTGCCAGCAGCCCTAGGCGGGAGGAACAGTTCTTC	CASSPRREEQFF
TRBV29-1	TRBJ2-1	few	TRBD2	TGCAGCGAGTCGACTAGCGGGTCCGCCAGTGAGCAGTTCTTC	CSESTSGSASEQFF
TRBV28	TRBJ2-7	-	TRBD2	TGTGCCAGCCGGCCGGGACTAGCATCCGACGAGCAGTACTTC	CASRPGLASDEQYF
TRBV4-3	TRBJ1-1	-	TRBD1	TGCGCCAGCAGCCAAGATCCCAGGGGGGAGAACACTGAAGCTTTCTTT	CASSQDPRGENTEAFF
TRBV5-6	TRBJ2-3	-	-	TGTGCCAGCAGCTCGGTCTTTGCCAGATTCACAGATACGCAGTATTTT	CASSSVFARFTDTQYF
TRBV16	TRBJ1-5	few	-	TGTGCCAGCAGCCAATTCCAAGGCAATCAGCCCCAGCATTTT	CASSQFQGNQPQHF
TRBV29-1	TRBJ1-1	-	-	TGCAGCGTTCGCAGGGGTCAGGGCACTGAAGCTTTCTTT	CSVRRGQGTEAFF
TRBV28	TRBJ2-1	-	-	TGTGCCAGCAGTTTAGGGCTTATCAATGAGCAGTTCTTC	CASSLGLINEQFF
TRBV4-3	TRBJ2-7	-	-	TGCGCCAGCAGCCGAGACGGGAGCAACTCGAACGAGCAGTACTTC	CASSRDGSNSNEQYF
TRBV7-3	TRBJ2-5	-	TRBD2	TGTGCCAGCAGCCCGGGACTAGCGGGGGAGACCCAGTACTTC	CASSPGLAGETQYF
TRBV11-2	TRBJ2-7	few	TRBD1	TGTGCCAGCAGCCCCCGGACAGGAACCTCCTACGAGCAGTACTTC	CASSPRTGTSYEQYF
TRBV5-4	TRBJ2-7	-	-	TGTGCCAGCAGCTACCGGGCCAATTCCTACGAGCAGTACTTC	CASSYRANSYEQYF
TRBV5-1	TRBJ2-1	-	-	TGCGCCAGCAGCTTGGTCAGGGGGGGCAATGAGCAGTTCTTC	CASSLVRGGNEQFF
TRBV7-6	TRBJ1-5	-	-	TGTGCCAGCAGCTTAGGGAGTTATCAGCCCCAGCATTTT	CASSLGSYQPQHF
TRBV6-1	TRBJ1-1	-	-	TGTGCCAGCAGTGAAGCAGGCCCCAAGCACACTGAAGCTTTCTTT	CASSEAGPKHTEAFF
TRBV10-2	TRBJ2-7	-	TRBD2	TGCGCCAGGGGGTTAGCGGGAGGGCCTCTCGAGCAGTACTTC	CARGLAGGPLEQYF
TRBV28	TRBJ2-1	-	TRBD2	TGTGCCAGCAGCTATCCTTCGCCGGGACTAGCGGACTCCTACAATGAGCAGTTCTTC	CASSYPSPGLADSYNEQFF
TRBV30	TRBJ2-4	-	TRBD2	TGTGCCTGGGAAAGCGGGAGGGCTGGAAACATTCAGTACTTC	CAWESGRAGNIQYF
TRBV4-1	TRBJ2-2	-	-	TGCGCCAGCAGCAAAAGAGTAGTAGCGCTCGCGAACACCGGGGAGCTGTTTTTT	CASSKRVVALANTGELFF
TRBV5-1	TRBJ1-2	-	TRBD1	TGCGCCAGCAGCGACAGGGCCAACTATGGCTACACCTTC	CASSDRANYGYTF
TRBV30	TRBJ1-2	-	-	TGTGCCTGGAGTGTTAGTCATGGCTACACCTTC	CAWSVSHGYTF
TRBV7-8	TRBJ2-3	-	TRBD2	TGTGCCAGCAGCTTGCGGGAGGGCCTTGATACGCAGTATTTT	CASSLREGLDTQYF
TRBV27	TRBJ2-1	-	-	TGTGCCAGCACCGACTCACCTGTTGGTTACAATGAGCAGTTCTTC	CASTDSPVGYNEQFF
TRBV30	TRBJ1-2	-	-	TGTGCCTGGAGTCTCAGGGCCGCCAAGAACTATGGCTACACCTTC	CAWSLRAAKNYGYTF
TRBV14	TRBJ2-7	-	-	TGTGCCAGCAGCCAAGATAGCTGGGGGCAGTACTTC	CASSQDSWGQYF
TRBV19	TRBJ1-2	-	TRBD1	TGTGCCAGTAGTGCCCGGGACAGGGGTGGCTACACCTTC	CASSARDRGGYTF
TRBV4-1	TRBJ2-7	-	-	TGCGCCAGCAGCCGAGGGAATGAGCAGTACTTC	CASSRGNEQYF
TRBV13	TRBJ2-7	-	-	TGTGCCAGCTCCCCAGCGGGTTTACTTTCCTACGAGCAGTACTTC	CASSPAGLLSYEQYF
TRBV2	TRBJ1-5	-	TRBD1	TGTGCCAGCTCGCTGACCTCGGGGACAGGACAAAATCAGCCCCAGCATTTT	CASSLTSGTGQNQPQHF
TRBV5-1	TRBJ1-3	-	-	TGCGCCAGCAGGCCAGGGAATGGTGGAAACACCATATATTTT	CASRPGNGGNTIYF
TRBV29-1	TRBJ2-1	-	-	TGCAGCGTTGCCTTTCGGCTAGCGAAAAACAATGAGCAGTTCTTC	CSVAFRLAKNNEQFF
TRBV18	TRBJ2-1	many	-	TGTGCCAGCTCACCACTCTCCCCGGCACAAAGCTCCTACAATGAGCAGTTCTTC	CASSPLSPAQSSYNEQFF